The rows below give T cell receptor beta chains drawn from one sample of a study of blood T cell repertoires in COVID-19. Repertoires were generated with immunoSEQ multiplex PCR, while TCRdb's copy carries only in-frame clones and drops some. The sample includes approximately 160,000 clones, approximately 83% of them seen just once. Sequenced material: peripheral blood. All receptors come from a man in his 70s who had recovered from COVID-19. The CDR3 runs from the conserved cysteine through the conserved F or W. D genes are given only for firm matches. Clone sizes are given selectively: once, few, many, or a class where the clone is expanded.

CDR3 DNA	CDR3 protein	clone size	V gene	J gene	D gene
TGTGCCAGCAGCCCAGGACTAGATCAAGAGACCCAGTACTTC	CASSPGLDQETQYF	once	TRBV11-2	TRBJ2-5	TRBD2
TGTGCCAGCATTGTAGGAGCGGGAGGGCCGAATGAGCAGTTCTTC	CASIVGAGGPNEQFF	NA	TRBV28	TRBJ2-1	TRBD2
TGTGCCAGCAGTTACCGGACTAGCACCGATACGCAGTATTTT	CASSYRTSTDTQYF	once	TRBV6-2/TRBV6-3	TRBJ2-3	TRBD2
TGTGCCAGCTCACCAGGCGGGGGGCTGCTCAATAATGAAAAACTGTTTTTT	CASSPGGGLLNNEKLFF	few	TRBV18	TRBJ1-4	NA
TGTGCCAGCGGAGGCTACGAGCAGTACTTC	CASGGYEQYF	NA	TRBV7-8	TRBJ2-7	NA
TGCGCCAGCAGCTTGGACTGGGGAGCTGGAGGATCCTACGAGCAGTACTTC	CASSLDWGAGGSYEQYF	NA	TRBV5-1	TRBJ2-7	NA
TGTGCCAGCAGCCGATCCGGGACTAGCACCTACAATGAGCAGTTCTTC	CASSRSGTSTYNEQFF	NA	TRBV3-1/TRBV3-2	TRBJ2-1	TRBD2
TGCGCCAGCAGCTTTCATACTAGCGGGAGGGCAAGCTCCTACAATGAGCAGTTCTTC	CASSFHTSGRASSYNEQFF	NA	TRBV5-1	TRBJ2-1	TRBD2
TGTGCCAGCTCACCACAGGGAGGGTCTACTGAAGCTTTCTTT	CASSPQGGSTEAFF	NA	TRBV18	TRBJ1-1	NA
TGTGCCAGCAGTTTAGACAGCTTAGAGCAGTTCTTC	CASSLDSLEQFF	NA	TRBV27	TRBJ2-1	NA
TGTGCCAGTAGCCGAGGACTACCGAACAATGAGCAGTTCTTC	CASSRGLPNNEQFF	NA	TRBV19	TRBJ2-1	NA
TGTGCCAGCAGCTTAGATCTAGCGGGAGGGAATGAGCAGTTCTTC	CASSLDLAGGNEQFF	NA	TRBV11-3	TRBJ2-1	TRBD2
TGTGCCAGCATCATGACTAGCGGGTACTCCTACGAGCAGTACTTC	CASIMTSGYSYEQYF	NA	TRBV6-5	TRBJ2-7	TRBD2
TGTGCCAGCAGCCCCAACGGACAGGGCTGGGGGTATGGCTACACCTTC	CASSPNGQGWGYGYTF	NA	TRBV7-9	TRBJ1-2	TRBD1
TGCGCCAGCAGTGGGCTCGCGGGAGGAGGGGTGGGGGAGCTGTTTTTT	CASSGLAGGGVGELFF	NA	TRBV23-1	TRBJ2-2	TRBD2
TGTGCCAGCAGTGAAAGGGGGGGCACCTACAATGAGCAGTTCTTC	CASSERGGTYNEQFF	NA	TRBV2	TRBJ2-1	NA